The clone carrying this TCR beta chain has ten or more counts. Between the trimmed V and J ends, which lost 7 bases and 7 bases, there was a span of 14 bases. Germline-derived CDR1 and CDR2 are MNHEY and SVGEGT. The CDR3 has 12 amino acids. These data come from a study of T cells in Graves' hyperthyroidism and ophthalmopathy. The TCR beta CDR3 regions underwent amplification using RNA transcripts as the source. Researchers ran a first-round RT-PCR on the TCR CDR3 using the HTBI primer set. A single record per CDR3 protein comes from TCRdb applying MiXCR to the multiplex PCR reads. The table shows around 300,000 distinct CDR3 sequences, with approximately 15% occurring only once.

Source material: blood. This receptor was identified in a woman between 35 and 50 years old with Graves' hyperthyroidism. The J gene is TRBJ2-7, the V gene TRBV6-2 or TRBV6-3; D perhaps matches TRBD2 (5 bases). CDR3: CASNKRTGEQYF. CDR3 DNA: TGTGCCAGCAACAAGCGGACTGGGGAGCAGTACTTC.